This is a list of T cell receptor beta chains from one sample in a study of T cell responses to AZD1222 COVID-19 vaccine. The protocol was immunoSEQ multiplex PCR, while the TCRdb copy is restricted to in-frame clones and leaves out a portion. The sample consists of around 160,000 clones, around nine tenths of them appearing once. The material sequenced was peripheral blood, taken on day 0 of AZD1222 vaccination. Every receptor here comes from an adult in good health. Both conserved end residues are trimmed from each CDR3.

CDR3 protein: ASSQAKHLAGRTDTQY
V gene: TRBV3-1/TRBV3-2

CDR3 protein: ASSLWGGNTEAF
V gene: TRBV5-1

CDR3 protein: ASSWAGRMNTEAF
V gene: TRBV28

CDR3 protein: SVGWVTNEKLF
V gene: TRBV29-1

CDR3 protein: ASSFSRGTEAF
V gene: TRBV7-9

CDR3 protein: ASAPFAGEGEETQY
V gene: TRBV5-1

CDR3 protein: ASSPDRANVLT
V gene: TRBV9

CDR3 protein: ASSYRGGLDTQY
V gene: TRBV6-5

CDR3 protein: ASSQGLAQETQY
V gene: TRBV5-4

CDR3 protein: ASSPRPGGDEKLF
V gene: TRBV18

CDR3 protein: ASSQDGGMRTEAF
V gene: TRBV4-3

CDR3 protein: ASSLVPQGGGTDTQY
V gene: TRBV5-1

CDR3 protein: ASSEATGAGNTIY
V gene: TRBV7-3

CDR3 protein: ASSLLNEQF
V gene: TRBV28

CDR3 protein: ATSDYGQGAGGYT
V gene: TRBV24-1

CDR3 protein: ASSLNLETQY
V gene: TRBV12-3/TRBV12-4

CDR3 protein: SASKPSGRVYEQY
V gene: TRBV20-1

CDR3 protein: ASSLRGAPGPVRWDGYT
V gene: TRBV7-9

CDR3 protein: ASSWTGRMNTEAF
V gene: TRBV6-5

CDR3 protein: ASSLAFGNTEAF
V gene: TRBV7-8

CDR3 protein: ASSIGTSGITDTQY
V gene: TRBV11-2

CDR3 protein: ASSINRPDTQY
V gene: TRBV19

CDR3 protein: ASSLPTGNPNQPQH
V gene: TRBV28

CDR3 protein: ASSGWGGDTQY
V gene: TRBV19

CDR3 protein: ASSTGRGSYEQY
V gene: TRBV19

CDR3 protein: ASSLGRGSEQF
V gene: TRBV13

CDR3 protein: ASSQDGPHLGGNQETQY
V gene: TRBV4-2

CDR3 protein: ASSSQYTDTQY
V gene: TRBV7-2

CDR3 protein: ATSSGGEGTDTQY
V gene: TRBV15

CDR3 protein: ASSLVRGGGSEQF
V gene: TRBV27

CDR3 protein: ASSSTGSLFYYEQY
V gene: TRBV7-9

CDR3 protein: ASSMGLQGAF
V gene: TRBV19

CDR3 protein: ASSSSGGSTDTQY
V gene: TRBV6-5

CDR3 protein: ASSQSEGSNYGYT
V gene: TRBV3-1/TRBV3-2

CDR3 protein: ASSYAGQGMNTEAF
V gene: TRBV6-2/TRBV6-3

CDR3 protein: ASSLTPGPSGSPLH
V gene: TRBV5-5

CDR3 protein: ASSSRDAKSTEAF
V gene: TRBV28

CDR3 protein: ASRTGTANPNEQF
V gene: TRBV6-4

CDR3 protein: ASSPRDRDEAF
V gene: TRBV4-1

CDR3 protein: ASSISAGGLYNEQF
V gene: TRBV19

CDR3 protein: SASIGGETQY
V gene: TRBV20-1

CDR3 protein: ASSLFLGRASTEAF
V gene: TRBV7-9

CDR3 protein: ASSSPGQGAGNEQF
V gene: TRBV7-9

CDR3 protein: ASSSPGGSYEQY
V gene: TRBV28

CDR3 protein: ASSQGIGGGPIYGYT
V gene: TRBV4-2

CDR3 protein: ASSQGWGGDEQY
V gene: TRBV4-3

CDR3 protein: ASRRRVNQPQH
V gene: TRBV28

CDR3 protein: ASRRTANTEAF
V gene: TRBV28

CDR3 protein: SVGKRETGHEQY
V gene: TRBV29-1

CDR3 protein: ASSRTANTGELF
V gene: TRBV5-6

CDR3 protein: ASTIAGVLDEQF
V gene: TRBV2